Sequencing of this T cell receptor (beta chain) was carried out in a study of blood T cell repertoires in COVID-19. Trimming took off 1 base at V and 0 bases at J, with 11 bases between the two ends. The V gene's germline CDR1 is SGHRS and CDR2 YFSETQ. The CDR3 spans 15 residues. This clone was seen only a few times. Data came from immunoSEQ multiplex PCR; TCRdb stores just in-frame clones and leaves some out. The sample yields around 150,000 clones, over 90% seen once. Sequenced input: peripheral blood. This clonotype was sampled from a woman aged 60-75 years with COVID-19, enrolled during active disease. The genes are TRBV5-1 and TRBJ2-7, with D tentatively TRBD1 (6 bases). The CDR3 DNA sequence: TGCGCCAGCAGCTTGATAGGACAGAGCTCCTACGAGCAGTACTTC. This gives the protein CASSLIGQSSYEQYF.